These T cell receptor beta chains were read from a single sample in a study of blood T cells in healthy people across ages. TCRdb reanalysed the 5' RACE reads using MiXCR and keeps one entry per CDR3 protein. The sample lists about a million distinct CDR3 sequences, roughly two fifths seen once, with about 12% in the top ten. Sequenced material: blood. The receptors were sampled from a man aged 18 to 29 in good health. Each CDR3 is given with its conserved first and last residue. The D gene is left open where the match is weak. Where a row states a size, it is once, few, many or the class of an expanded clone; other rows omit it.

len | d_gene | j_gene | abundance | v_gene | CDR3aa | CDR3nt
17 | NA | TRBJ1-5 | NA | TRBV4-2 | CASSQEGGTGGNQPQHF | TGTGCCAGCAGCCAAGAAGGTGGGACGGGTGGCAATCAGCCCCAGCATTTT
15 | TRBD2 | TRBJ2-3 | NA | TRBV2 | CAGSERGGGPDTQYF | TGTGCCGGCAGTGAGAGGGGCGGGGGGCCAGATACGCAGTATTTT
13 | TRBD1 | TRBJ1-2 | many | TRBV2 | CASNSDRGNGYTF | TGTGCCAGCAACTCGGACAGGGGGAATGGCTACACCTTC
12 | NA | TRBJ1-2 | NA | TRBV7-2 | CASSLAYYGYTF | TGTGCCAGCAGCTTAGCTTACTATGGCTACACCTTC
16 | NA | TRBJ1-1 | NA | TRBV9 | CASSEQTDKVITEAFF | TGTGCCAGCAGCGAGCAGACCGACAAGGTAATCACTGAAGCTTTCTTT
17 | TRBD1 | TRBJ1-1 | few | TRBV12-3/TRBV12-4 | CASRGGRGQDMDTEAFF | TGTGCCAGCAGGGGGGGCAGGGGGCAGGATATGGACACTGAAGCTTTCTTT
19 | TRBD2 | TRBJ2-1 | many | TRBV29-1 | CSVEGGETSGTSSYNEQFF | TGCAGCGTTGAGGGGGGCGAGACTAGCGGGACGAGCTCCTACAATGAGCAGTTCTTC
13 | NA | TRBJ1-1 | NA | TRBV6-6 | CASIRAMNTEAFF | TGTGCCAGCATCCGGGCCATGAACACTGAAGCTTTCTTT
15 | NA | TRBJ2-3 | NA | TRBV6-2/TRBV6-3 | CAGSYPDIVTDTQYF | TGTGCCGGCAGTTACCCCGACATTGTTACGGATACGCAGTATTTT
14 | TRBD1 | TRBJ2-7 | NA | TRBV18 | CTSSHRDSPYEQYF | TGTACCAGCTCTCACAGGGACAGCCCCTACGAGCAGTACTTC
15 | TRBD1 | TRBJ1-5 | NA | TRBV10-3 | CAISEAPDRAQPQHF | TGTGCCATCAGTGAGGCCCCCGACAGGGCCCAGCCCCAGCATTTT
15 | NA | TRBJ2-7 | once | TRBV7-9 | CASSLAQGSVYEQYF | TGTGCCAGCAGCTTAGCGCAGGGGAGTGTCTACGAGCAGTACTTC
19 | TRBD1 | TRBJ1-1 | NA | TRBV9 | CASSAGARTGPMLNTEAFF | TGTGCCAGCAGCGCCGGAGCTCGGACAGGGCCTATGCTGAACACTGAAGCTTTCTTT
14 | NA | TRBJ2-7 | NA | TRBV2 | CASSEGGHSYEQYF | TGTGCCAGCAGTGAAGGGGGTCATAGTTACGAGCAGTACTTC
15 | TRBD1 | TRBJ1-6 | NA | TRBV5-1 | CASSLAATGGSPLHF | TGCGCCAGCAGCTTGGCCGCGACAGGGGGATCACCCCTCCACTTT
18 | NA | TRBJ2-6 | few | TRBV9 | CASSVGGLSTSGANVLTF | TGTGCCAGCAGCGTAGGGGGCCTCTCGACGTCTGGGGCCAACGTCCTGACTTTC
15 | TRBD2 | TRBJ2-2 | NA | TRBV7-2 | CASSLQAGGTGELFF | TGTGCCAGCAGCTTACAAGCGGGGGGAACCGGGGAGCTGTTTTTT
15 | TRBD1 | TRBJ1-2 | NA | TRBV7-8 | CASSGDRGPNYGYTF | TGTGCCAGCAGCGGGGACAGGGGGCCTAACTATGGCTACACCTTC
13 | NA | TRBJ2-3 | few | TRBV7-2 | CASSSFSRDTQYF | TGTGCCAGCAGCTCTTTCTCGAGAGATACGCAGTATTTT
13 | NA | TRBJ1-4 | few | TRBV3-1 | CASSQDLTKKLFF | TGTGCCAGCAGCCAAGATCTGACGAAAAAACTGTTTTTT
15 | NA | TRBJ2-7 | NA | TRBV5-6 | CASSLVGQLSYEQYF | TGTGCCAGCAGCTTGGTTGGACAGCTCTCCTACGAGCAGTACTTC
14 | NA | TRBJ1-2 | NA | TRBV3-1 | CASGQTRRGYGYTF | TGTGCCAGCGGCCAGACCAGACGGGGGTATGGCTACACCTTC
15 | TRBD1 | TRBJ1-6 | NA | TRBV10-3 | CAIRGTEESNSPLHF | TGTGCCATCAGGGGGACAGAAGAAAGTAATTCACCCCTCCACTTT
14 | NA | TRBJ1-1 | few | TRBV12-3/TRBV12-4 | CASTRGSGRTEAFF | TGTGCCAGCACCCGTGGGTCGGGAAGGACTGAAGCTTTCTTT
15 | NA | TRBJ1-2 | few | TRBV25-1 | CASSELGPSNYGYTF | TGTGCCAGCAGTGAACTAGGGCCCTCTAACTATGGCTACACCTTC
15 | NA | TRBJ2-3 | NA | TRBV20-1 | CSAIPPLESTDTQYF | TGCAGTGCTATACCACCTCTAGAAAGCACAGATACGCAGTATTTT
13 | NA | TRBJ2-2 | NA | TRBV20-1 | CSARAGTAGELFF | TGCAGTGCTAGAGCCGGGACGGCCGGGGAGCTGTTTTTT
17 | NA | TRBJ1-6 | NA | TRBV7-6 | CASSLTAPRGDNSPLHF | TGTGCCAGCAGCTTAACAGCCCCCAGGGGAGATAATTCACCCCTCCACTTT
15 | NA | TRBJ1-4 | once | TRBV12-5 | CASGLDVGAGGKLFF | TGTGCTAGTGGTTTGGATGTCGGGGCGGGGGGAAAACTGTTTTTT
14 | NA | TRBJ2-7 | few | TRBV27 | CASSALGGTYEQYF | TGTGCCAGCAGTGCCCTCGGAGGGACCTACGAGCAGTACTTC
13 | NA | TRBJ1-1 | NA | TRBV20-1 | CSATRTRETEAFF | TGCAGTGCCACTAGGACACGTGAGACTGAAGCTTTCTTT
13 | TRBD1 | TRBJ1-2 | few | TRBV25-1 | CASSSTGVNGYTF | TGTGCCAGCAGTTCAACAGGGGTTAATGGCTACACCTTC
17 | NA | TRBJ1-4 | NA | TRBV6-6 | CASSYSRVGREGEKLFF | TGTGCCAGCAGTTACTCGAGGGTTGGCAGGGAAGGTGAAAAACTGTTTTTT
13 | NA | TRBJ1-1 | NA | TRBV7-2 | CASSPRSGYEAFF | TGTGCCAGCAGCCCCCGGTCCGGGTATGAAGCTTTCTTT
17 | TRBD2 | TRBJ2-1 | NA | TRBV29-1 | CSVTGLAGGQGYNEQFF | TGCAGCGTGACGGGACTAGCGGGGGGGCAAGGCTACAATGAGCAGTTCTTC
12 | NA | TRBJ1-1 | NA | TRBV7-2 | CASSLDRDLAFF | TGTGCCAGCAGCTTAGACAGGGATCTCGCTTTCTTT